The present T cell receptor beta chain was sequenced within a study of somatic mutations in cytotoxic T cells in rheumatoid arthritis. The study, taken as a whole, reports: Measurement of CD8+ T-cell clonality revealed no significant difference between rheumatoid arthritis patients and age-matched healthy controls. For about an eighth of the roughly 65 patients, a single CD8+ clone accounted for more than 20% of CD8+ cells.

On this clone itself: The antigen remains undetermined.

Sequencing was performed with immunoSEQ multiplex PCR; in TCRdb, only in-frame clones are kept and a portion is missing. The top ten clones hold around two fifths of a sample with about 6,700 clones, roughly 70% of them seen once. Trimming shortened V by 3 bases and J by 4 bases, and 17 bases separated the two germline ends. Germline V gene lookup returns CDR1 SNHLY and CDR2 FYNNEI. There are 16 residues in the CDR3. Using positive magnetic bead selection on an AutoMACS, CD4+ and CD8+ cells were isolated, after which their purity was checked by flow cytometry. The V gene is TRBV2, the J gene TRBJ2-3; D uncertain. The sequenced sample consisted of CD8+ T cells sorted from blood. The TCR comes from a man between 40 and 49 years old in good health. The CDR3 sequence is CASSDPSKPIADTQYF. The CDR3, as DNA: TGTGCCAGCAGTGACCCGAGCAAGCCCATCGCAGATACGCAGTATTTT.